This TCR beta chain came from a study of CD8 T cells in Susac syndrome. From blood CD8+ and CD4+ T cells, the TCR beta chain was sequenced. An amount of RNA that ranged from roughly 0.5 to 1 ug was reverse transcribed with random hexamers. The CDR3 of TCR beta was amplified by immunoSEQ multiplex PCR across 54 Vbeta and 13 Jbeta. TCRdb re-derived calls from the immunoSEQ multiplex PCR reads in MiXCR, one entry per CDR3 protein. Counted here are 150,000 or so distinct CDR3 sequences, just under 95% occurring once; the ten biggest clones make up over 0.12%. Germline CDR1 SGHNT, CDR2 YYREEE (reference sequence). The V segment lost 2 bases and the J segment 0 bases; nucleotides outside the gene matches: 5. This CDR3 has 16 amino acids.

The sequence was collected from a human donor in good health. V is TRBV5-4 and J is TRBJ2-3; the match to TRBD2 covers 8 bases. The source material was CD4+ T cells from PBMCs. The DNA for the CDR3 is TGTGCCAGCAGCTTTCCCCAGCGGGGGAGCACAGATACGCAGTATTTT. Translated: CASSFPQRGSTDTQYF.